The present T cell receptor beta chain was sequenced within a study of cytomegalovirus exposure and HLA in healthy donors. Overall study results and limits: In a later analysis, productive TCRs from donors in an Asian-associated ancestry cluster reportedly carried fewer N-insertions than the cohort mean. It was likely that a cluster of highly shared sequence variants was a sequencing artifact. A missense variant in DCLRE1C was later tied to TCR beta V- and J-gene trimming.

With regard to this clone: As yet, its antigen is unknown.

Germline V lookup: CDR1 SGHDN, CDR2 FVKESK. V lost 4 bases to trimming and J lost 10 bases, with 10 bases between them. The CDR3 extends over 12 amino acids. The study ran its PCR with 60 Vbeta and 13 Jbeta primers. Sequenced by immunoSEQ multiplex PCR; TCRdb stores in-frame clones only, minus some. The data show some 140,000 clones, 70% to 85% seen once. At collection, donors were nominally healthy, but unrecorded immune exposures were probable. The sequencing input was PBMCs. The gene calls are TRBV14 and TRBJ1-4; D ambiguous. This sequence was found in a man between 25 and 39 years old in good health and CMV-seronegative. The DNA of the CDR3 is TGTGCCAGCAGCCCCGGGAGGGTAAAACTGTTTTTT. The encoded protein is CASSPGRVKLFF.